This TCR beta chain was sequenced for a study of beta chain features in type 1 diabetes. As concerns this clone: Its antigen is unidentified.

This CDR3 has 15 amino acids. Per the germline V gene, CDR1 is GTSNPN and CDR2 is SVGIG (reference sequence). The V end was cut by 0 bases, the J end by 6 bases, with 17 bases between. General study findings and limits: A greater similarity of naive, central memory and Treg TCRB repertoires was seen among patients than among healthy donors. Shorter TCRB CDR3s, moderately but significantly so, marked every one of the four CD4+ subsets in Type 1 diabetes patients.

Reverse transcription of all isolated RNA meant that expressed TCRB transcripts were sequenced. Profiling relied on immunoSEQ multiplex PCR, and the TCRdb table lists in-frame clones only, not all of them. Here the sample spans more than 150,000 clones, approximately 12% being singletons. Material for sequencing was central memory CD4+ T cells from blood. This clonotype was obtained from a man younger than 35 in good health. The chain combines TRBV30 with TRBJ1-2; TRBD1 might be the D (6 bases). The CDR3 region has the DNA TGTGCCTGGAGTGTGACCCGGGACATCTTAGATGGCTACACCTTC. Translating it yields CAWSVTRDILDGYTF.